Given below is one T cell receptor beta chain in context. What it recognizes is unknown. Assay used: immunoSEQ multiplex PCR; TCRdb lists only in-frame clones, some missing. This table has 70,000 to 100,000 clones, around 86% appearing once. This sample was included in a study of OX40 agonist ivuxolimab in advanced cancers. About the study: Aged roughly 23 to 80 with a mean of approximately 57 years, they were approximately 80% male. Findings of the study overall: Certain nonresponders additionally had low normalized T-cell clonal expansion. By week 6 at 0.1 to 3.0 mg/kg, blood CD4+ and CD8+ T cells had expanded clonally.

Sequenced material: CD4+ or CD8+ T cells sorted from blood, taken in a trial of the OX40 agonist ivuxolimab. The TCR comes from an adult with an advanced solid tumor such as melanoma, head and neck, liver or kidney cancer.

CDR3 residues: CASSTNGWGGNQPQHF. Here the CDR3 DNA reads TGTGCCAGTAGTACCAATGGGTGGGGGGGCAATCAGCCCCAGCATTTT. The genes are TRBV19 and TRBJ1-5, with D possibly TRBD1 on 5 matching bases. The CDR3 has 16 residues. V was cut by 4 bases and J by 2 bases, with 15 bases left in between. Looked up from germline, CDR1 is LNHDA and CDR2 is SQIVND (reference sequence).